Listed below are T cell receptor beta chains from one sample, sequenced in a study of cytomegalovirus exposure and HLA in healthy donors. TCRdb's copy holds only in-frame clones and misses some; the assay was immunoSEQ multiplex PCR. The repertoire holds roughly 250,000 clones, about 86% seen once, with about 1.2% in the top ten. The sequenced material came from PBMCs. The source is a woman younger than 45 in good health and CMV-seropositive. Each CDR3 is given with its conserved first and last residue. The order of the fields is D gene, V gene, clone size, J gene, CDR3 DNA, CDR3 protein. D genes are given only for firm matches. Size values are once, few and many counts, or a class for expanded clones, and some rows have none.

>TRBD2|TRBV5-1|.|TRBJ2-1
TGCGCCAGCAGGACTAGCGGGAGTGCCCACAATGAGCAGTTCTTC
CASRTSGSAHNEQFF
>TRBD1|TRBV10-3|.|TRBJ2-5
TGTGCCATCATGGACAGGGGAGAGACCCAGTACTTC
CAIMDRGETQYF
>TRBD1|TRBV7-9|.|TRBJ1-4
TGTGCCAGCAGTTTACAGGGGGCCGGGGAAAAACTGTTTTTT
CASSLQGAGEKLFF
>TRBD1|TRBV7-2|.|TRBJ2-7
TGTGCCAGCAGCTTAAGCCGGGACAGATACTCCTACGAGCAGTACTTC
CASSLSRDRYSYEQYF
>TRBD1|TRBV7-9|.|TRBJ2-3
TGTGCCAGCAGCCCCGGGACAGCATCAGATACGCAGTATTTT
CASSPGTASDTQYF
>TRBD1|TRBV7-9|.|TRBJ2-1
TGTGCCAGCAGCGCACCCGGGAGGACAGGGGAAAATGAGCAGTTCTTC
CASSAPGRTGENEQFF
>TRBD1|TRBV5-1|.|TRBJ2-3
TGCGCCAGCAGCTTGGGGGACAGAAGCACAGATACGCAGTATTTT
CASSLGDRSTDTQYF
>.|TRBV11-2|.|TRBJ2-7
TGTGCCAGCAGCCTCTCGGGAGACAGGGCCTACGAGCAGTACTTC
CASSLSGDRAYEQYF
>.|TRBV7-8|.|TRBJ1-5
TGTGCCAGCAGCTTCCTCGACAGACAGCCCCAGCATTTT
CASSFLDRQPQHF
>TRBD2|TRBV4-2|.|TRBJ2-1
TGTGCCAGCAGCCAAGATGGACTAGCGGGAGGTTTGGCTTACAATGAGCAGTTCTTC
CASSQDGLAGGLAYNEQFF
>.|TRBV2|few|TRBJ1-1
TGTGCAGCTACCGGAGGGCGGCAGGACACTGAAGCTTTCTTT
CAATGGRQDTEAFF
>.|TRBV14|.|TRBJ1-5
TGTGCCAGCAGCCAAGGGGCCGATCAGCCCCAGCATTTT
CASSQGADQPQHF
>.|TRBV11-3|.|TRBJ2-2
TGTGCCAGCAGCAAAGGGGGGGCAGGGAACACCGGGGAGCTGTTTTTT
CASSKGGAGNTGELFF
>TRBD2|TRBV6-1|.|TRBJ2-7
TGTGCCAGCAGTGAAGCGTTGGCGGGAGGCCGCCTGGAGCAGTACTTC
CASSEALAGGRLEQYF
>.|TRBV2|.|TRBJ2-3
TGTGCCACCAGGTCGGGGGTCAATCGGGATACGCAGTATTTT
CATRSGVNRDTQYF
>TRBD2|TRBV12-5|.|TRBJ2-5
TGTGCTAGTGGTTTGGGGCTTATCGGCGGGGGGTACGAGACCCAGTACTTC
CASGLGLIGGGYETQYF
>TRBD1|TRBV11-2|.|TRBJ1-2
TGTGCCAGCAGTTTCAGATGGACAGGGGAAGTCTATGGCTACACCTTC
CASSFRWTGEVYGYTF
>TRBD2|TRBV28|.|TRBJ2-1
TGTGCCAGCAGTTCCCCCGGACTAGAAAGGAAGGGTGAGCAGTTCTTC
CASSSPGLERKGEQFF
>.|TRBV19|.|TRBJ1-5
TGTGCCAGTAGTCCAGACAGATCAGGGGGCAATCAGCCCCAGCATTTT
CASSPDRSGGNQPQHF
>TRBD2|TRBV5-1|.|TRBJ2-1
TGCGCCAGCAGCCATACTAGTAGCGGGTTCGTTAATGAGCAGTTCTTC
CASSHTSSGFVNEQFF
>.|TRBV9|.|TRBJ1-5
TGTGCCAGCAGCCAGGGGCAGGGTAGAAGCAATCAGCCCCAGCATTTT
CASSQGQGRSNQPQHF
>.|TRBV9|.|TRBJ2-1
TGTGCCAGCAGCCCCTCGTACAGGGCCTTCGAGGGTGAGCAGTTCTTC
CASSPSYRAFEGEQFF
>.|TRBV30|few|TRBJ1-4
TGTGCCTGGAGTGTCGTGCGAAATGAAAAACTGTTTTTT
CAWSVVRNEKLFF
>TRBD2|TRBV18|.|TRBJ2-1
TGTGCCAGCTCGCCGGGACTAGCGGAGAAGGATGAGCAGTTCTTC
CASSPGLAEKDEQFF
>TRBD2|TRBV2|.|TRBJ2-3
TGTGCCAGCACCTTAAGTCGAGCGGGAGCTGTAGATACGCAGTATTTT
CASTLSRAGAVDTQYF
>TRBD1|TRBV30|few|TRBJ2-7
TGTGCCTGGGGGGACAGGTCCGAGCAGTACTTC
CAWGDRSEQYF
>TRBD2|TRBV7-9|.|TRBJ2-1
TGTGCCAGCAGCCTATCGGGGGGGGAAAATGAGCAGTTCTTC
CASSLSGGENEQFF
>.|TRBV5-1|.|TRBJ2-1
TGCGCCAGCAGCCACGGGACTCCAGGAGGATTTAATGAGCAGTTCTTC
CASSHGTPGGFNEQFF
>TRBD1|TRBV7-9|.|TRBJ1-2
TGTGCCAGCAGCTCGCGGCGGACAGGGATGGGGGCTAATGGCTACACCTTC
CASSSRRTGMGANGYTF
>.|TRBV7-8|.|TRBJ1-1
TGTGCCAGCAGCCGAGACTGGAACACTGAAGCTTTCTTT
CASSRDWNTEAFF
>.|TRBV6-5|.|TRBJ2-2
TGTGCCAGCAGTTACTCGTCAGGCTACCCCGGGGAGCTGTTTTTT
CASSYSSGYPGELFF
>TRBD2|TRBV30|.|TRBJ2-1
TGTGCCTGGAGTGAAGGACTAGCGGGAGAATACAATGAGCAGTTCTTC
CAWSEGLAGEYNEQFF
>.|TRBV30|.|TRBJ2-1
TGTGCCAGACAACTCGACCCCCAAGCCCATGAGCAGTTCTTC
CARQLDPQAHEQFF
>.|TRBV19|.|TRBJ1-1
TGTGCCAGTAGTATAAACAAAAACACTGAAGCTTTCTTT
CASSINKNTEAFF
>TRBD1|TRBV7-9|.|TRBJ2-7
TGTGCCAGCAGGCGCGGACAGGGGCCCAACGAGCAGTACTTC
CASRRGQGPNEQYF
>TRBD1|TRBV28|.|TRBJ1-2
TGTGCCAGCAGTTACCGGGACAGGCTCTATGGCTACACCTTC
CASSYRDRLYGYTF